Presented here are 17 T cell receptor beta chains from one specimen sequenced in a study. TCRdb reprocessed the RT-PCR reads via MiXCR and lists one record per CDR3 protein. In the table there are 650,000 to 800,000 distinct CDR3 sequences, approximately 15% of which are singletons. The specimen was memory CD4+ T cells from blood. Receptors were obtained from a female donor in good health, serving as a healthy control.

This clonotype was observed many times. The chain combines TRBV6-5 with TRBJ2-7, with D perhaps TRBD2 (6 bases). Germline CDR1 is MNHEY and CDR2 is SVGAGI. The CDR3 is 16 amino acids. The V end lost 2 bases, the J end lost 2 bases, and 16 bases lay between the germline ends. In DNA, the CDR3 is TGTGCCAGCAGTTACCCTAGACTAGTAGGGCCCTACGAGCAGTACTTC. It encodes CASSYPRLVGPYEQYF.

This clonotype was seen at least ten times. J is TRBJ2-1 and V is TRBV12-3 or TRBV12-4; 10 bases match TRBD2. The trim removed 6 bases at V and 2 bases at J, leaving 4 bases unmatched. The CDR3 runs to 15 residues. CDR3 amino acids: CASRELAGPYNEQFF. In DNA form, the CDR3 reads TGTGCCAGCAGGGAACTAGCGGGGCCCTACAATGAGCAGTTCTTC.

This clonotype was seen ten or more times. The chain carries TRBV15 and TRBJ2-1; a weak D match, TRBD2 (6 bases). The CDR3 totals 15 residues. Trimming left V 2 bases short and J 4 bases short, with 12 bases between. CDR1 and CDR2 from the germline V gene are LNHNV and YYDKDF (reference sequence). The CDR3 is CATSRLLAEYNEQFF. DNA of the CDR3: TGTGCCACCAGCAGATTACTAGCCGAATACAATGAGCAGTTCTTC.

The chain carries TRBV6-1 and TRBJ1-5; D gene uncertain. Between the trimmed V and J ends, which lost 2 bases and 9 bases, there was a span of 14 bases. The germline V gene has CDR1 MNHNS and CDR2 SASEGT. The CDR3 is 14 residues long. CDR3 in amino acids: CASSEYRGEAPQHF. Here the CDR3 DNA reads TGTGCCAGCAGTGAATACCGGGGAGAGGCGCCCCAGCATTTT.

The chain recombines TRBV28 with TRBJ2-1; D possibly corresponds to TRBD1 (5 bases). This CDR3 has 13 amino acids. Germline CDR1 reads MDHEN; CDR2 reads SYDVKM. The V end lost 3 bases, the J end lost 7 bases, and 10 bases lay between the germline ends. CDR3 region: CASSLRQNNEQFF. DNA of the CDR3: TGTGCCAGCAGTTTGCGACAGAATAATGAGCAGTTCTTC.

Only a few counts were recorded for this clonotype. A read error may explain this, as a much larger clone is one base away. This chain connects TRBV7-9 to TRBJ2-7; no definite D call. Looked up from germline, CDR1 is SEHNR and CDR2 is FQNEAQ (reference sequence). The CDR3 consists of 14 residues. Deletions cut 5 bases from V and 0 bases from J, with 11 bases between. CDR3 bases: TGTGCCAGCAGCCGAATGGCCAGCTCCTACGAGCAGTACTTC. Its translation: CASSRMASSYEQYF. The full variable domain, completed using reference TRBV7-9 and TRBJ2-7, is DTGVSQNPRHKITKRGQNVTFRCDPISEHNRLYWYRQTLGQGPEFLTYFQNEAQLEKSRLLSDRFSAERPKGSFSTLEIQRTEQGDSAMYLCASSRMASSYEQYFGPGTRLTVT.

This clonotype has just a few counts. The chain recombines TRBV27 with TRBJ1-2; D gene ambiguous. There are 15 residues in the CDR3. Trimming removed 5 bases from V and 3 bases from J, with 16 bases in between. Germline loops: CDR1 MNHEY, CDR2 SMNVEV (reference sequence). In DNA form, the CDR3 reads TGTGCCAGCAGTGAGGATGCGGGCCCATACTATGGCTACACCTTC. Translated, it gives CASSEDAGPYYGYTF.

This clonotype was counted between two and nine times. The junction and the germline gene differ at one end; a read error may be behind it. The J gene is TRBJ2-1, the V gene TRBV12-3 or TRBV12-4; unclear D gene. This CDR3 has 16 amino acids. CDR3 nucleotides: TGTGCCAGCAGTTTCCAGTTTGTAAGCTCCTACAATGGGCAGTTCTTC. It is translated as CASSFQFVSSYNGQFF.

This clonotype was detected a few times. The V and J genes are TRBV20-1 and TRBJ2-5; 8 bases map to TRBD2. The germline gives CDR1 DFQATT, CDR2 SNEGSKA (reference sequence). V gave up 1 base and J gave up 4 bases; unmatched junction bases: 14. This CDR3 has 17 residues. The CDR3 spells CSARGRLAGGFRETQYF. The DNA for the CDR3 is TGCAGTGCTAGAGGAAGGCTCGCGGGAGGATTTCGAGAGACCCAGTACTTC.

This clonotype was counted ten times or more. The rearrangement joins TRBV12-3 or TRBV12-4 to TRBJ2-7; no clear D. The CDR3 is 12 amino acids. Trimming left V 6 bases short and J 3 bases short, with 9 bases between. The CDR3 reads CASRDQNYEQYF. Written as DNA, the CDR3 is TGTGCCAGCAGGGATCAAAACTACGAGCAGTACTTC.

This clonotype was picked up many times. The rearrangement uses TRBV10-3 and TRBJ2-6; 9 bases agree with TRBD1. Per the germline V gene, CDR1 is ENHRY and CDR2 is SYGVKD. Trimming removed 4 bases from V and 2 bases from J; junction bases left unmatched: 6. The CDR3 has 17 amino acids. CDR3 nucleotide sequence: TGTGCCATCAGTGGAGGAAACAGGGGGCCTGGGGCCAACGTCCTGACTTTC. This sequence encodes CAISGGNRGPGANVLTF.

This clonotype was picked up a small number of times. V usage is TRBV10-3 and J usage is TRBJ2-4, with 10 nucleotides matching TRBD1. The CDR3 length is 14 residues. The junction had 3 bases not matched to a gene; V was cut back by 2 bases and J by 8 bases. Per germline, CDR1 ENHRY and CDR2 SYGVKD. CDR3 residues: CAISERQGADIQYF. The DNA for the CDR3 is TGTGCCATCAGTGAGAGACAGGGGGCTGACATTCAGTACTTC.

The sample holds a few counts of this clonotype. The gene calls are TRBV20-1 and TRBJ1-5; 7 nucleotides match TRBD1. V lost 5 bases and J lost 6; bases outside the gene matches: 19. CDR1 and CDR2 from the germline V gene are DFQATT and SNEGSKA (reference sequence). The CDR3 sequence is 17 residues long. The CDR3 spells CSAVRDSGSNTGQPQHF. CDR3 DNA: TGCAGTGCTGTGAGGGACAGCGGGAGCAATACGGGTCAGCCCCAGCATTTT.

This clonotype showed up just a few times. The J gene is TRBJ2-3, the V gene TRBV4-3; a weak D match, TRBD2 (6 bases). In germline, CDR1 is LGHNA, CDR2 YSLEER. The CDR3 has 14 residues. V was cut by 5 bases and J by 1 base, with 10 bases left in between. This CDR3 reads CASSGVAGTDTQYF. CDR3 DNA sequence: TGCGCCAGCAGCGGAGTAGCGGGCACAGATACGCAGTATTTT.

This clonotype has a count of ten or more. The chain links TRBV20-1 to TRBJ2-1, with 8 nucleotides matching TRBD1. This CDR3 has 15 residues. V gave up 3 bases and J gave up 4 bases; unmatched junction bases: 8. Germline V CDR1 and CDR2: DFQATT, SNEGSKA (reference sequence). In nucleotides, the CDR3 is TGCAGTGCTAGGAAACCGGGACAGGTATACAATGAGCAGTTCTTC. It is translated as CSARKPGQVYNEQFF.

The V and J genes are TRBV5-1 and TRBJ2-5; D not certain. This CDR3 comprises 12 residues. V was pared by 0 bases and J by 5 bases, with 5 bases between. Looked up from germline, CDR1 is SGHRS and CDR2 is YFSETQ. The CDR3 DNA sequence: TGCGCCAGCAGCTTGGAGATGGAGACCCAGTACTTC. It codes for CASSLEMETQYF.

This clonotype was counted a few times. Germline and junction disagree at one end, which may indicate a read error. The chain couples TRBV20-1 to TRBJ1-2; weak D call: TRBD1 (5 bases). Germline assignment: CDR1 DFQATT and CDR2 SNEGSKA (reference sequence). The CDR3 is made up of 12 amino acids. The chain's CDR3 is CSARAPGVRPLF. CDR3 coding DNA: TGCAGTGCTAGAGCCCCGGGGGTGCGGCCACTCTTC.